These T cell receptor beta chains were read from a single sample in a study of cytomegalovirus exposure and HLA in healthy donors. Libraries were prepared by immunoSEQ multiplex PCR; TCRdb keeps only in-frame clonotypes and omits some of them. The table gives 35,000 to 45,000 clones; the top ten clones make up approximately 8.8% of it. Sequenced input: PBMCs. Receptors were obtained from a male donor in good health and CMV-seronegative. The CDR3 runs from the conserved cysteine through the conserved F or W. D genes are given only for firm matches.

j_gene	d_gene	v_gene	CDR3nt	CDR3aa
TRBJ2-6	-	TRBV7-2	TGTGCCAGCAGCTCATCTCAGGGAGGGGCCAACGTCCTGACTTTC	CASSSSQGGANVLTF
TRBJ2-1	-	TRBV9	TGTGCCAGCAGCGTAGAACAGCCCTTCGCCAATGAGCAGTTCTTC	CASSVEQPFANEQFF
TRBJ2-1	TRBD1	TRBV11-2	TGTGCCAGCAGCTCTTACAGGGGGTACAATGAGCAGTTCTTC	CASSSYRGYNEQFF
TRBJ1-5	-	TRBV27	TGTGCCAGCGGGAGACAGCCCCAGCATTTT	CASGRQPQHF
TRBJ2-1	-	TRBV7-9	TGTGCCAGCAGCTTAACGAATGGAGGCGATGAGCAGTTCTTC	CASSLTNGGDEQFF
TRBJ2-6	-	TRBV19	TGTGCCAGTAGCCCCGCAGATACTGGGGCCAACGTCCTGACTTTC	CASSPADTGANVLTF
TRBJ1-1	TRBD1	TRBV7-8	TGTGCCAGCAGCACCCGACAGGGTGAGGGCACTGAAGCTTTCTTT	CASSTRQGEGTEAFF
TRBJ2-7	-	TRBV5-1	TGCGCCAGCAGCTGGGGTGGCGGGGACGAGCAGTACTTC	CASSWGGGDEQYF
TRBJ1-1	-	TRBV27	TGTGCCAGCAGGGGAGGCCCCTTGGGCACTGAAGCTTTCTTT	CASRGGPLGTEAFF
TRBJ2-1	-	TRBV28	TGTGCCAGCAGTGCCTCAGGGGAGGGTTCCTACAATGAGCAGTTCTTC	CASSASGEGSYNEQFF
TRBJ1-1	TRBD1	TRBV28	TGTGCCAGCAGCCAACCAGGGACAGGGGGCGTGGAAGCTTTCTTT	CASSQPGTGGVEAFF
TRBJ2-2	-	TRBV19	TGTGCCAGTAGTATAGGACCTGGCGGGAACACCGGGGAGCTGTTTTTT	CASSIGPGGNTGELFF
TRBJ1-2	TRBD1	TRBV6-1	TGTGCCAGCAGTGAGACAGGGATCAATGCTAACTATGGCTACACCTTC	CASSETGINANYGYTF
TRBJ1-2	-	TRBV5-1	TGCGCCAGCAGCTTGGTAGTAGGGGACTATGGCTACACCTTC	CASSLVVGDYGYTF
TRBJ2-5	TRBD2	TRBV28	TGTGCCAGCAGTTTCGTGGGGCGGGGGACCCAAGAGACCCAGTACTTC	CASSFVGRGTQETQYF
TRBJ1-1	TRBD1	TRBV5-4	TGTGCCAGCAGTCGACAGGGGGCCACTGAAGCTTTCTTT	CASSRQGATEAFF
TRBJ1-1	-	TRBV18	TGTGCCAGCTCACTTAGGGGGAACACTGAAGCTTTCTTT	CASSLRGNTEAFF
TRBJ2-3	TRBD2	TRBV13	TGTGCCAGCAGCCCACTAGCGGGACGGGATACGCAGTATTTT	CASSPLAGRDTQYF